One and the same sample provided the 13 T cell receptor beta chains below, sequenced in a study of blood T cell repertoires in COVID-19. The protocol was immunoSEQ multiplex PCR, while the TCRdb copy is restricted to in-frame clones and leaves out a portion. The sample has 200,000 to 300,000 clones, roughly 88% seen once. Source material: PBMCs or T cells enriched from blood (not recorded which). The receptors shown here come from a woman aged 40 to 50 with acute COVID-19.

The rearrangement links TRBV18 to TRBJ1-2; 9 bases map to TRBD1. V lost 6 bases and J lost 4; bases outside the gene matches: 12. Germline V gene sequence: CDR1 KGHSH, CDR2 LQKENI. The CDR3 has 16 residues. In DNA form, the CDR3 reads TGTGCCAGCTCCGAGGGACAGGGCTCCGGTGGCTATGGCTACACCTTC. Translating it yields CASSEGQGSGGYGYTF.

J is TRBJ1-1 and V is TRBV28, with a weak D call TRBD1 (6 bases). Germline CDR1 reads MDHEN; CDR2 reads SYDVKM. V lost 5 bases to trimming and J lost 0 bases, with 10 bases between them. The CDR3 covers 14 residues. DNA for the CDR3: TGTGCCAGCAGTAGAGGGGGTCTGAACACTGAAGCTTTCTTT. Amino acid sequence: CASSRGGLNTEAFF.

J is TRBJ1-1 and V is TRBV2; TRBD1 agrees at 8 bases. There are 15 residues in the CDR3. Looked up from germline, CDR1 is SNHLY and CDR2 is FYNNEI. Trimming at V came to 2 bases and at J to 7 bases, leaving 9 bases not matched to a gene. The CDR3 loop is CASSEWGQDWGEAFF. CDR3 DNA sequence: TGTGCCAGCAGTGAATGGGGACAGGATTGGGGTGAAGCTTTCTTT.

The gene calls are TRBV2 and TRBJ2-1; D is unresolved. This CDR3 contains 11 residues. Germline V gives CDR1 SNHLY, CDR2 FYNNEI. Trimming shortened V by 10 bases and J by 8 bases, and 12 bases separated the two germline ends. CDR3 residues: CAIALEYEQFF. DNA for the CDR3: TGTGCCATCGCTCTAGAGTATGAGCAGTTCTTC.

The V call is TRBV19, the J call TRBJ1-5, with TRBD1 as a possible D gene (5 bases). Germline CDR1 reads LNHDA; CDR2 reads SQIVND (reference sequence). This CDR3 is 14 amino acids long. Trimming stripped 3 bases from V and 5 bases from J, with 11 bases between. CDR3 DNA sequence: TGTGCCAGTAGTATTTCAGGGTCAGATCAGCCCCAGCATTTT. Translated: CASSISGSDQPQHF.

This rearrangement joins TRBV4-3 to TRBJ2-3; 10 bases are shared with TRBD2. CDR1 and CDR2 (germline): LGHNA, YSLEER. This CDR3 comprises 17 residues. J gave up 3 bases and V 3 bases, and 9 bases lay outside the gene matches. The CDR3 region is CASSQRSSGSGTDTQYF. The CDR3 DNA is TGCGCCAGCAGCCAGCGCTCTAGCGGGAGTGGTACAGATACGCAGTATTTT.

The V call is TRBV9, the J call TRBJ2-1; 9 nucleotides match TRBD1. The CDR3 spans 17 residues. CDR1 SGDLS and CDR2 YYNGEE come from the germline V gene. V was clipped by 2 bases and J by 4 bases; unmatched bases: 10. The CDR3 sequence: CASSVSTGTGPYNEQFF. CDR3 DNA sequence: TGTGCCAGCAGCGTCAGTACCGGGACAGGGCCTTACAATGAGCAGTTCTTC.

The V call is TRBV10-3, the J call TRBJ1-1; D is undetermined. In germline, CDR1 is ENHRY, CDR2 SYGVKD. The V end was cut by 6 bases, the J end by 0 bases, with 8 bases between. The CDR3 has 13 amino acids. The CDR3, as DNA: TGTGCCATCAGCTCTAGTATGAACACTGAAGCTTTCTTT. It is translated as CAISSSMNTEAFF.

Note on this clone: Other nucleotide sequences in the sample specify the same CDR3. The chain is built from TRBV24-1 and TRBJ1-1, with D tentatively TRBD1 (5 bases). The ends were cut back, 2 bases at V and 1 base at J, with 10 bases in the middle. CDR1 and CDR2 (germline): KGHDR, SFDVKD. This CDR3 has 15 residues. CDR3: CATSDSGTGNTEAFF. The CDR3 DNA follows: TGTGCCACCAGTGATTCCGGTACAGGGAACACTGAAGCTTTCTTT.

The chain combines TRBV5-5 with TRBJ1-2, with TRBD1 matching over 7 bases. This CDR3 comprises 14 residues. V was pared by 4 bases and J by 2 bases, with 5 bases of the junction left unmatched. Germline V gene lookup returns CDR1 SGHKS and CDR2 YYEKEE (reference sequence). The CDR3 spells CASSRQGANYGYTF. The CDR3 nucleotides are TGTGCCAGCAGCCGACAGGGCGCAAACTATGGCTACACCTTC.

This chain links TRBV7-9 with TRBJ2-3; D unresolved. Deletions cut 2 bases from V and 0 bases from J, with 6 bases between. The germline V gene has CDR1 SEHNR and CDR2 FQNEAQ (reference sequence). The CDR3 has 14 residues. CDR3 sequence: CASSLTESTDTQYF. The CDR3 DNA follows: TGTGCCAGCAGCTTAACAGAAAGCACAGATACGCAGTATTTT. Full variable domain (rest looked up from reference TRBV7-9 and TRBJ2-3): DTGVSQNPRHKITKRGQNVTFRCDPISEHNRLYWYRQTLGQGPEFLTYFQNEAQLEKSRLLSDRFSAERPKGSFSTLEIQRTEQGDSAMYLCASSLTESTDTQYFGPGTRLTVL.

This clone appeared a few times. The V and J genes are TRBV14 and TRBJ2-5, with D possibly matching TRBD1 (5 bases). Trimming stripped 4 bases from V and 5 bases from J, with 17 bases between. The CDR3 is 15 amino acids. The germline gives CDR1 SGHDN, CDR2 FVKESK. The CDR3: CASSPGILHLETQYF. In DNA, the CDR3 is TGTGCCAGCAGCCCAGGGATATTACATCTCGAGACCCAGTACTTC.

The chain couples TRBV5-1 to TRBJ1-1; D is unclear. Germline lookup yields CDR1 SGHRS and CDR2 YFSETQ. This CDR3 contains 17 residues. The ends were cut back, 0 bases at V and 5 bases at J, with 20 bases in the middle. CDR3 region: CASSLVGGYGSGTEAFF. For the CDR3, the DNA is TGCGCCAGCAGCTTGGTTGGTGGGTACGGGAGTGGGACTGAAGCTTTCTTT.